These 25 T cell receptor beta chains were sequenced from one sample in a study of T cell responses to AZD1222 COVID-19 vaccine (dated by TCRdb to the early 2020s). Library preparation was by the immunoSEQ multiplex PCR assay. The table was pulled from immuneACCESS by TCRdb, which kept in-frame rearrangements only. Such tables lose some clones; where checked, under half of the loss comes from unresolved V genes, and the rest has no known cause. This sample is represented by 200,000 or so clones; over 70% of them were singletons. 2.7% of the sample belongs to the ten largest clones. What this sample's time point label stands for: baseline before first vaccination. The meaning of the sample's treatment or condition label: meningococcal conjugate vaccine given as trial control. The sequencing here drew on peripheral blood, taken on day 0 of MenACWY control vaccination. These receptors were taken from an adult in good health.

The chain employs TRBV29-1 and TRBJ1-2, with a weak D call TRBD1 (5 bases). From germline, CDR1 is SQVTM and CDR2 ANQGSEA. The V gene lost 7 bases and the J gene lost 2 bases, with 11 bases spanning the gap. The CDR3 has 12 residues. CDR3 protein: CSASGQNYGYTF. CDR3 nucleotides: TGCAGCGCCTCAGGACAAAACTATGGCTACACCTTC.

This sequence joins TRBV3-1 (or the pseudogene TRBV3-2) and TRBJ2-7, with D maybe TRBD2 (5 bases). The ends were cut back, 1 base at V and 7 bases at J, with 8 bases in the middle. Per germline, CDR1 LGHDT and CDR2 YNNKEL (reference sequence). This CDR3 contains 12 residues. The CDR3 loop reads CASSQASGEQYF. In DNA, the CDR3 is TGTGCCAGCAGCCAAGCTTCGGGGGAGCAGTACTTC.

The chain combines TRBV2 with TRBJ1-2; D call uncertain. Germline V lookup: CDR1 SNHLY, CDR2 FYNNEI. Trimming shortened V by 4 bases and J by 1 base, and 10 bases separated the two germline ends. The CDR3 is made up of 14 amino acids. CDR3 in DNA: TGTGCCAGCAGTGGGACCGAATTTAACTATGGCTACACCTTC. Its translation is CASSGTEFNYGYTF. The variable domain in full, with the rest retrieved from reference TRBV2 and TRBJ1-2, is EPEVTQTPSHQVTQMGQEVILRCVPISNHLYFYWYRQILGQKVEFLVSFYNNEISEKSEIFDDQFSVERPDGSNFTLKIRSTKLEDSAMYFCASSGTEFNYGYTFGSGTRLTVV.

The chain combines TRBV6-6 with TRBJ1-4; 7 bases fit TRBD1. The CDR3 covers 14 residues. Trimming removed 8 bases from V and 8 bases from J; junction bases left unmatched: 11. In germline, CDR1 is MNHNY, CDR2 SVGAGI (reference sequence). The CDR3 DNA reads as TGTGCCAGCTTTCTCCAGGGGGAAGGAGAAAAACTGTTTTTT. Its translation is CASFLQGEGEKLFF.

The gene calls are TRBV6-1 and TRBJ2-6; the match to TRBD1 covers 10 bases. This CDR3 contains 18 residues. Germline values: CDR1 MNHNS, CDR2 SASEGT. Unmatched junction bases numbered 5, after V lost 3 bases and J lost 0 bases. In nucleotides, the CDR3 is TGTGCCAGCAGTGAGGGACAGGGGCCCATCTCTGGGGCCAACGTCCTGACTTTC. Its protein product is CASSEGQGPISGANVLTF.

V is TRBV28 and J is TRBJ2-1; unclear D gene. From germline, CDR1 is MDHEN and CDR2 SYDVKM. The CDR3 is 12 amino acids. V lost 3 bases to trimming and J lost 8 bases, with 8 bases between them. CDR3 coding DNA: TGTGCCAGCAGTTTGGAAGTCTATGAGCAGTTCTTC. Translating gives CASSLEVYEQFF.

The chain combines TRBV11-2 with TRBJ2-2; 10 nucleotides agree with TRBD2. Trimming took 5 bases from V and 7 from J; bases not matched to a gene: 13. The CDR3 has 17 amino acids. The V gene's germline CDR1 is SGHAT and CDR2 FQNNGV. The CDR3 nucleotides read TGTGCCAGCAGCCCTAGCAGGCTAGCGGGAGTATTCGGGGAGCTGTTTTTT. As protein: CASSPSRLAGVFGELFF.

This clone was seen only a few times. V usage is TRBV5-4 and J usage is TRBJ1-3; 8 nucleotides agree with TRBD1. CDR1 and CDR2 (germline): SGHNT, YYREEE (reference sequence). This CDR3 has 15 residues. V gave up 3 bases and J gave up 0 bases; unmatched junction bases: 2. The CDR3 sequence: CASSSDRVSGNTIYF. CDR3 nucleotides: TGTGCCAGCAGCTCGGACAGGGTCTCTGGAAACACCATATATTTT.

The chain joins TRBV2 to TRBJ1-6, with D possibly matching TRBD1 (5 bases). The V end lost 7 bases, the J end lost 0 bases, and 13 bases lay between the germline ends. The CDR3 sequence is 16 residues long. CDR1 is SNHLY, CDR2 FYNNEI, per germline. The CDR3 reads CASKGPTSSYNSPLHF. The CDR3 coding sequence is TGTGCCAGCAAGGGACCGACGAGCTCCTATAATTCACCCCTCCACTTT.

This chain uses TRBV9 with TRBJ1-1; D ambiguous. CDR1 SGDLS and CDR2 YYNGEE come from the germline V gene. The CDR3 runs to 14 residues. V lost 0 bases and J 1 base, leaving 7 bases between the germline ends. The chain's CDR3 is CASSVESSNTEAFF. Here the CDR3 DNA reads TGTGCCAGCAGCGTAGAGTCATCGAACACTGAAGCTTTCTTT.

DNA of the CDR3: TGTGCCAGCTTTTTTGTGGGTTTCTATGGCTACACCTTC. This codes for CASFFVGFYGYTF. V usage is TRBV2 and J usage is TRBJ1-2; D gene ambiguous. Trimming stripped 8 bases from V and 4 bases from J, with 14 bases between. CDR3 size: 13 residues. CDR1 is SNHLY and CDR2 is FYNNEI in the germline V gene.

The chain is built from TRBV5-1 and TRBJ2-5; TRBD1 is a possible D gene (6 bases). Trimming stripped 0 bases from V and 6 bases from J, with 15 bases between. CDR3 length equals 15 residues. The germline V gene has CDR1 SGHRS and CDR2 YFSETQ. As DNA, the CDR3 is TGCGCCAGCAGCTTGGGTGTTGACAGGAGCCAGACCCAGTACTTC. Translation gives CASSLGVDRSQTQYF.

This chain joins TRBV5-4 and TRBJ2-2; weak D call: TRBD1 (5 bases). V lost 0 bases and J lost 0, with 9 bases in between. CDR3 length: 16 amino acids. Germline loops: CDR1 SGHNT, CDR2 YYREEE (reference sequence). The CDR3: CASSLGGYANTGELFF. The CDR3 DNA reads as TGTGCCAGCAGCTTGGGGGGCTACGCGAACACCGGGGAGCTGTTTTTT.

The chain couples TRBV7-8 to TRBJ1-6, with D possibly TRBD1 on 5 matching bases. Germline CDR1 reads SGHVS; CDR2 reads FQNEAQ. The V and J ends lost 5 bases and 7 bases respectively, with 9 bases between them. The CDR3 has 13 residues. The CDR3 DNA reads TGTGCCAGCAGCCCGGGGGGAAATTCACCCCTCCACTTT. This translates into CASSPGGNSPLHF.

The V call is TRBV4-3, the J call TRBJ1-6; maybe TRBD1 (5 bases). V lost 0 bases to trimming and J lost 6 bases, with 15 bases between them. In germline, CDR1 is LGHNA, CDR2 YSLEER. The CDR3 is made up of 17 amino acids. In DNA, the CDR3 is TGCGCCAGCAGCCAAGACCCAGGAGGGGACTCTAATTCACCCCTCCACTTT. This translates into CASSQDPGGDSNSPLHF.

The chain is built from TRBV7-2 and TRBJ2-7; TRBD2 might be the D (7 bases). Germline CDR1 SGHTA, CDR2 FQGNSA. Trimming took 2 bases from V and 0 from J, leaving 11 bases between them. This CDR3 is 15 amino acids long. CDR3 loop: CASSLRAGASYEQYF. Written as DNA, the CDR3 is TGTGCCAGCAGCTTAAGGGCGGGGGCCTCCTACGAGCAGTACTTC.

V gene TRBV5-8 combines with J gene TRBJ2-3; D not resolved. Germline V gives CDR1 SGHTS, CDR2 YDEGEE. The V end lost 5 bases, the J end lost 5 bases, and 9 bases lay between the germline ends. This CDR3 is built from 12 residues. Written as DNA, the CDR3 is TGTGCCAGCAGTCAATTAGGAGATACGCAGTATTTT. Translating gives CASSQLGDTQYF.

There are a few counts of this clone. The V and J genes are TRBV3-1 (or the pseudogene TRBV3-2) and TRBJ2-1; no definite D call. V was cut by 4 bases and J by 5 bases, with 6 bases left in between. The germline CDR1 and CDR2 sequences are LGHDT and YNNKEL (reference sequence). CDR3 size: 12 residues. The CDR3 coding sequence is TGTGCCAGCAGCCCCCGGGACAATGAGCAGTTCTTC. Amino acid sequence: CASSPRDNEQFF.

CDR3 coding DNA: TGCAGCGTTGGGGACAGTTATAGCAATCAGCCCCAGCATTTT. Protein sequence: CSVGDSYSNQPQHF. The chain employs TRBV29-1 and TRBJ1-5, with TRBD1 matching 7 bases. The trim removed 4 bases at V and 0 bases at J, leaving 3 bases unmatched. Germline V CDR1 and CDR2: SQVTM, ANQGSEA. This CDR3 comprises 14 residues.

This rearrangement joins TRBV19 to TRBJ1-1, with 7 bases aligning to TRBD1. Unmatched junction bases numbered 6, after V lost 4 bases and J lost 4 bases. Germline V lookup: CDR1 LNHDA, CDR2 SQIVND (reference sequence). There are 14 residues in the CDR3. The CDR3 DNA reads as TGTGCCAGTAGTACTCAGGGGGAAGGCACTGAAGCTTTCTTT. Its protein is CASSTQGEGTEAFF.

Notes on this clone: It is unclear where the CDR3 begins or ends on the DNA, so no DNA is shown, and the CDR3 is as TCRdb lists it. This sequence joins TRBV7-3 and TRBJ2-1; the table names TRBD1, a call not compared with the DNA. The CDR3 contains 13 residues when both ends are counted. Per the germline V gene, CDR1 is SGHTA and CDR2 is FQGTGA. The CDR3: CASSFAWGSPAFF.

This clone was detected once. This chain links TRBV6-5 with TRBJ1-6; D ambiguous. The V gene lost 4 bases and the J gene lost 5 bases, with 12 bases spanning the gap. This CDR3 contains 15 residues. Germline V gene data show CDR1 as MNHEY and CDR2 as SVGAGI. In nucleotides, the CDR3 is TGTGCCAGCAGTTCCTCTGAACGGGATAATTCACCCCTCCACTTT. Its protein product is CASSSSERDNSPLHF.

The genes are TRBV11-2 and TRBJ1-1; TRBD1 might be the D (5 bases). The CDR3 runs to 14 residues. The germline CDR1 and CDR2 sequences are SGHAT and FQNNGV. Trimming cost V 3 bases and J 0 bases, with 8 bases left between them. CDR3 amino acids: CASSFGGVNTEAFF. In DNA form, the CDR3 reads TGTGCCAGCAGCTTCGGGGGGGTGAACACTGAAGCTTTCTTT.

The V gene is TRBV28, the J gene TRBJ1-5; 7 bases align to TRBD1. This CDR3 is built from 17 residues. The germline gives CDR1 MDHEN, CDR2 SYDVKM. V was clipped by 5 bases and J by 2 bases; unmatched bases: 12. CDR3 sequence: CASSPLIPTGGNQPQHF. In DNA form, the CDR3 reads TGTGCCAGCAGTCCCCTTATACCCACAGGGGGCAATCAGCCCCAGCATTTT.

V and J are TRBV7-2 and TRBJ1-2; 7 positions match TRBD1. V trimming: 3 bases; J trimming: 5 bases; junction bases outside the gene matches: 3. This CDR3 spans 13 amino acids. Looked up from germline, CDR1 is SGHTA and CDR2 is FQGNSA. The CDR3 sequence: CASSLDRRYGYTF. CDR3 coding DNA: TGTGCCAGCAGCTTGGACAGGCGGTATGGCTACACCTTC.